A selection of T cell receptor beta chains follows, all from one sample in a study of T cells after yellow fever vaccination. MiXCR, run by TCRdb on the 5' RACE reads, gives a single entry per CDR3 protein. The sample includes about 360,000 distinct CDR3 sequences, over 5% seen only once; the top ten take around 16%. This sample comprised PBMCs, obtained 5 days after the yellow fever booster vaccination. These receptor sequences come from a man aged 25-45 years who received the YFV17D yellow fever vaccine. CDR3s include the opening cysteine and the closing phenylalanine or tryptophan. A D gene is named only where the DNA matches it firmly. The size entry is marked missing in some rows and otherwise reads once, few, many or a size class.

>TRBV7-2|many|TRBJ2-2|NA
CASSLGSPPGELFF
TGTGCCAGCAGCTTAGGCAGCCCACCCGGGGAGCTGTTTTTT
>TRBV20-1|NA|TRBJ2-7|TRBD2
CSATRGGPYEQYF
TGCAGTGCTACCCGGGGGGGGCCCTACGAGCAGTACTTC
>TRBV24-1|few|TRBJ2-3|TRBD2
CATSVNTAGGTDTQYF
TGTGCCACCAGTGTGAATACGGCGGGAGGAACAGATACGCAGTATTTT
>TRBV6-5|many|TRBJ1-6|NA
CATRPSNSPLHF
TGTGCCACCCGCCCCAGTAATTCACCCCTCCACTTT
>TRBV18|few|TRBJ2-7|NA
CASSPSRESYEQYF
TGTGCCAGCTCACCGAGTCGGGAGAGCTACGAGCAGTACTTC
>TRBV15|NA|TRBJ1-6|NA
CATSRLPPPGLNSPLHF
TGTGCCACCAGCAGACTTCCCCCCCCAGGGTTGAATTCACCCCTCCACTTT
>TRBV6-1|few|TRBJ1-2|NA
CASSPLDPGGYTF
TGTGCCAGCAGCCCACTCGACCCCGGCGGCTACACCTTC
>TRBV29-1|many|TRBJ2-5|NA
CSVDRGRSQYF
TGCAGCGTTGATCGGGGAAGGTCCCAGTACTTC
>TRBV7-8|many|TRBJ2-1|NA
CASILGLSRSYNEQFF
NA
>TRBV18|NA|TRBJ1-4|NA
CASSPSPNEKLFF
TGTGCCAGCTCACCGTCGCCTAATGAAAAACTGTTTTTT
>TRBV5-4|NA|TRBJ2-7|NA
CASSLDSGSANEQYF
TGTGCCAGCAGCTTGGATTCCGGGAGTGCTAACGAGCAGTACTTC